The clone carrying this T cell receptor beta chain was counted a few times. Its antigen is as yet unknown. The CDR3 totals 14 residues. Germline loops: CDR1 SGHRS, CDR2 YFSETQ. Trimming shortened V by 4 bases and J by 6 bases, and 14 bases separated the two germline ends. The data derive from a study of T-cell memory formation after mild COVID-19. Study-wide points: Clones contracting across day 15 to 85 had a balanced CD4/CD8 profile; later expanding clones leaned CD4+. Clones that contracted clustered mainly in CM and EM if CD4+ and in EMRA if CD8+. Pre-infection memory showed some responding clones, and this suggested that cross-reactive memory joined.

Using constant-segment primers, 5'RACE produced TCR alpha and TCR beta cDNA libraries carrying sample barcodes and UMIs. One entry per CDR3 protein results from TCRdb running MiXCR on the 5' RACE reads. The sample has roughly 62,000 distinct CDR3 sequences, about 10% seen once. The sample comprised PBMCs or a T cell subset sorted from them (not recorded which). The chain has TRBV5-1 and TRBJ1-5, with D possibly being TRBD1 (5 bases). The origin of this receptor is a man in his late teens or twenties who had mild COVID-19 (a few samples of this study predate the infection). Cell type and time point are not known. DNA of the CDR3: TGCGCCAGCAGCCGGGACCCAACGGGTCAGCCCCAGCATTTT. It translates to CASSRDPTGQPQHF.